This is a list of T cell receptor beta chains from one sample in a study of CD8+ T cells in alopecia areata. Only in-frame clones appear in the TCRdb table, and some are missing; sequencing was by immunoSEQ multiplex PCR. The repertoire holds 200,000 to 250,000 clones, with 64% as singletons. Source: CD4+ T cells sorted from blood, taken at week 4, from a patient treated with tofacitinib. These receptors all come from a human donor with alopecia areata. CDR3s include the opening cysteine and the closing phenylalanine or tryptophan. A D gene is named only where the DNA matches it firmly. A row's size may be missing; if present it is once, few, many or a size class.

D: .
V: TRBV5-6
size: once
J: TRBJ1-5
DNA: TGTGCCAGCAGCTTGCTGGCCAGCAATCAGCCCCAGCATTTT
CDR3: CASSLLASNQPQHF

D: TRBD1
V: TRBV11-2
size: .
J: TRBJ1-2
DNA: TGTGCCAGCAGCTCGACAGGGGGCGATTTTCGCTACACCTTC
CDR3: CASSSTGGDFRYTF

D: .
V: TRBV9
size: .
J: TRBJ1-2
DNA: TGTGCCAGCAGCCTGGGGGTCGCGCGGGCGAACTATGGCTACACCTTC
CDR3: CASSLGVARANYGYTF

D: .
V: TRBV7-2
size: few
J: TRBJ1-2
DNA: TGTGCCAGCAGGCCTCCGGGGGCGGCAAACTATGGCTACACCTTC
CDR3: CASRPPGAANYGYTF

D: TRBD1
V: TRBV29-1
size: .
J: TRBJ2-7
DNA: TGCAGCGTTGGTTCCGGACAGGGAGGCGAGCAGTACTTC
CDR3: CSVGSGQGGEQYF

D: .
V: TRBV7-2
size: .
J: TRBJ2-5
DNA: TGTGCCAGCAGCTTAGACATCGGAGAGACCCAGTACTTC
CDR3: CASSLDIGETQYF

D: TRBD1
V: TRBV30
size: few
J: TRBJ1-1
DNA: TGTGCCTGGAGTTCCACAGGGGGTAAGATGAACACTGAAGCTTTCTTT
CDR3: CAWSSTGGKMNTEAFF

D: TRBD1
V: TRBV6-5
size: .
J: TRBJ1-2
DNA: TGTGCCAGCCGAGGACAGGGCGTAGTCGGCTACACCTTC
CDR3: CASRGQGVVGYTF

D: .
V: TRBV29-1
size: .
J: TRBJ2-7
DNA: TGCAGCGCCTCACAAGGCCCTTCCTACGAGCAGTACTTC
CDR3: CSASQGPSYEQYF

D: TRBD1
V: TRBV7-9
size: .
J: TRBJ2-7
DNA: TGTGCCAGCAGCTTACGGAGAGGGACAGTCTCCTACGAGCAGTACTTC
CDR3: CASSLRRGTVSYEQYF

D: .
V: TRBV10-3
size: .
J: TRBJ1-6
DNA: TGTGCCATCAGTGACAGGGTGACTTCACCCCTCCACTTT
CDR3: CAISDRVTSPLHF

D: TRBD1
V: TRBV6-5
size: .
J: TRBJ1-1
DNA: TGTGCCAGCAGTCGACAGGGGTTGAACACTGAAGCTTTCTTT
CDR3: CASSRQGLNTEAFF

D: TRBD1
V: TRBV7-2
size: .
J: TRBJ2-7
DNA: TGTGCCAGCAGACGAACAGGGGTAGCCCTGAGTGACGAGCAGTACTTC
CDR3: CASRRTGVALSDEQYF

D: .
V: TRBV5-4
size: .
J: TRBJ2-7
DNA: TGTGCCAGCAGCTTCGACAGGTACGAGCAGTACTTC
CDR3: CASSFDRYEQYF

D: .
V: TRBV30
size: few
J: TRBJ1-5
DNA: TGTGCCTGGAGTGTCAGGGGAGGTCAGCCCCAGCATTTT
CDR3: CAWSVRGGQPQHF

D: TRBD1
V: TRBV29-1
size: .
J: TRBJ1-1
DNA: TGCAGCGTTGGGGACAGCACTGAAGCTTTCTTT
CDR3: CSVGDSTEAFF

D: .
V: TRBV7-2
size: .
J: TRBJ1-2
DNA: TGTGCCAGCAGCCCGGACAGTAACTATGGCTACACCTTC
CDR3: CASSPDSNYGYTF

D: .
V: TRBV19
size: .
J: TRBJ2-3
DNA: TGTGCCAGTAGTTCAAGGATCCAGGCAGATACGCAGTATTTT
CDR3: CASSSRIQADTQYF

D: .
V: TRBV6-5
size: few
J: TRBJ1-2
DNA: TGTGCCAGCAGCGCAGGGTTTTCCCTCAATTCTGGCTACACCTTC
CDR3: CASSAGFSLNSGYTF

D: .
V: TRBV5-1
size: few
J: TRBJ2-3
DNA: TGCGCCAGCAGGGAGCTCACAGATACGCAGTATTTT
CDR3: CASRELTDTQYF

D: .
V: TRBV7-8
size: few
J: TRBJ2-7
DNA: TGTGCCAGCAGCCGGGATCGTTACGAGCAGTACTTC
CDR3: CASSRDRYEQYF

D: .
V: TRBV11-2
size: .
J: TRBJ1-6
DNA: TGTGCCAGCAGCAGTTTAATACAGGGCATCTATAATTCACCCCTCCACTTT
CDR3: CASSSLIQGIYNSPLHF

D: .
V: TRBV9
size: few
J: TRBJ2-3
DNA: TGTGCCAGCAGCGTGTTCGGCGGGGCCCCGGCAGATACGCAGTATTTT
CDR3: CASSVFGGAPADTQYF

D: .
V: TRBV4-2
size: once
J: TRBJ2-1
DNA: TGTGCCAGCAGCCAAGACTTCAGCGGGCCACTTAATGAGCAGTTCTTC
CDR3: CASSQDFSGPLNEQFF

D: .
V: TRBV7-2
size: .
J: TRBJ2-1
DNA: TGTGCCAGCAGCTTAGGTTCCATCCAGAATGAGCAGTTCTTC
CDR3: CASSLGSIQNEQFF

D: TRBD1
V: TRBV7-2
size: once
J: TRBJ1-2
DNA: TGTGCCAGCAGCTTAGGGGACAGGGCCTATGGCTACACCTTC
CDR3: CASSLGDRAYGYTF

D: .
V: TRBV5-1
size: few
J: TRBJ2-1
DNA: TGCGCCAGCAGCAGCAGGAGGAACAATGAGCAGTTCTTC
CDR3: CASSSRRNNEQFF

D: .
V: TRBV19
size: .
J: TRBJ2-3
DNA: TGTGCCAGTAGGGTCACCACGGGAGATACGCAGTATTTT
CDR3: CASRVTTGDTQYF

D: .
V: TRBV5-5
size: .
J: TRBJ2-4
DNA: TGTGCCAGCAGCTTGAGGGACTCTATAGCCAAAAACATTCAGTACTTC
CDR3: CASSLRDSIAKNIQYF

D: .
V: TRBV6-5
size: .
J: TRBJ1-2
DNA: TGTGCCAGCAGTGAATGGGGGCGAGAGAGTGGCTACACCTTC
CDR3: CASSEWGRESGYTF

D: TRBD2
V: TRBV30
size: .
J: TRBJ2-3
DNA: TGTGCCTGGAGCCTAGCGGGGGGCTACACAGATACGCAGTATTTT
CDR3: CAWSLAGGYTDTQYF

D: TRBD2
V: TRBV7-2
size: once
J: TRBJ2-1
DNA: TGTGCCAGCAGCCGGAGCGGGGGGGCTCGTAATGAGCAGTTCTTC
CDR3: CASSRSGGARNEQFF

D: .
V: TRBV6-1
size: once
J: TRBJ2-5
DNA: TGTGCCAGCAGTGTTGGGCGTATCAGGAGAGAGACCCAGTACTTC
CDR3: CASSVGRIRRETQYF

D: .
V: TRBV5-7
size: .
J: TRBJ2-2
DNA: TGTGCCAGCAGCCCCAGCCCTCTTACCGGGGAGCTGTTTTTT
CDR3: CASSPSPLTGELFF

D: TRBD2
V: TRBV7-2
size: .
J: TRBJ2-7
DNA: TGTGCCAGCAGACGGAGCGGGGGACCCTACGAGCAGTACTTC
CDR3: CASRRSGGPYEQYF

D: .
V: TRBV2
size: .
J: TRBJ1-5
DNA: TGTGCCAGCAGTGACAGGGTAGGAAGTCAGCCCCAGCATTTT
CDR3: CASSDRVGSQPQHF

D: .
V: TRBV19
size: .
J: TRBJ1-1
DNA: TGTGCCAGTAGTAGATGGACGGCCACTGAAGCTTTCTTT
CDR3: CASSRWTATEAFF

D: .
V: TRBV2
size: .
J: TRBJ1-5
DNA: TGTGCCAGCAGTGAAGACGCCTTGAGCTATCAGCCCCAGCATTTT
CDR3: CASSEDALSYQPQHF

D: .
V: TRBV6-5
size: .
J: TRBJ2-2
DNA: TGTGCCAGCAGTTACTTTGGGGAGCTGTTTTTT
CDR3: CASSYFGELFF

D: .
V: TRBV7-2
size: .
J: TRBJ2-1
DNA: TGTGCCAGCAGCGAGGCGATGGGTCTTAGTGAGCAGTTCTTC
CDR3: CASSEAMGLSEQFF

D: .
V: TRBV30
size: .
J: TRBJ1-1
DNA: TGTGCCTGGAGTGTACTGCCATGGATTACGATGAACACTGAAGCTTTCTTT
CDR3: CAWSVLPWITMNTEAFF

D: .
V: TRBV2
size: .
J: TRBJ2-2
DNA: TGTGCCAGCGGCCAGGGACTTCCGTACACCGGGGAGCTGTTTTTT
CDR3: CASGQGLPYTGELFF

D: .
V: TRBV9
size: few
J: TRBJ1-1
DNA: TGTGCCAGCAGCGTAGGGGGGTACACTGAAGCTTTCTTT
CDR3: CASSVGGYTEAFF

D: TRBD2
V: TRBV5-6
size: few
J: TRBJ2-1
DNA: TGTGCCAGCAGCCGACTAGCGGGGGGTCTGTTCGATGAGCAGTTCTTC
CDR3: CASSRLAGGLFDEQFF

D: TRBD2
V: TRBV4-1
size: .
J: TRBJ2-5
DNA: TGCGCCAGCAGCCAAGCCCCCGGACTAGCGGGGCGGCCGGGGGAGACCCAGTACTTC
CDR3: CASSQAPGLAGRPGETQYF

D: .
V: TRBV7-9
size: .
J: TRBJ1-6
DNA: TGTGCCAGCAGCTTGGGCCTGGTGAATAATTCACCCCTCCACTTT
CDR3: CASSLGLVNNSPLHF

D: .
V: TRBV2
size: .
J: TRBJ1-1
DNA: TGTGCCAGCAGTGAAACGGGGTTTGAAGCTTTCTTT
CDR3: CASSETGFEAFF

D: .
V: TRBV15
size: .
J: TRBJ1-3
DNA: TGTGCCACCAGCAGAGAGACAGGCCCTGCGCGGGGAAACACCATATATTTT
CDR3: CATSRETGPARGNTIYF

D: .
V: TRBV5-1
size: .
J: TRBJ2-5
DNA: TGCGCCAGCAGCCCCGGAGTGGGGGGCCAAGAGACCCAGTACTTC
CDR3: CASSPGVGGQETQYF

D: TRBD1
V: TRBV23-1
size: .
J: TRBJ2-7
DNA: TGCGCCAGCGGGGGCCTTGCAGGGGGCGACCCCTACGAGCAGTACTTC
CDR3: CASGGLAGGDPYEQYF